This T cell receptor beta chain appears in the sequencing data of a study of blood T cell repertoires in COVID-19. Background on the study: Cohort 3 donors were reported recovered after two negative PCRs, clearance, or symptom resolution. Some COVID-19 samples were acute and others convalescent; all came from the United States, Italy and Spain. T cells, B-cell-depleted T cells, or PBMCs supplied cDNA or gDNA.

The repertoire was sequenced with immunoSEQ multiplex PCR; TCRdb's copy has only in-frame clones and lacks some. The sample has 150,000 to 200,000 clones; about 85% are singletons. Participants were aged about 18 to 100 years, lived in 25 or so US areas, and enrolled virtually. The V end was cut by 5 bases, the J end by 2 bases, with 5 bases between. The germline V gene has CDR1 SGHVS and CDR2 FQNEAQ. The CDR3 loop spans 12 amino acids. Sequenced material: PBMCs or T cells enriched from blood (not recorded which). The TCR comes from a middle-aged woman in a cohort exposed to, infected with or recovered from COVID-19 (not recorded which). The genes are TRBV7-8 and TRBJ2-3; D is unclear. The CDR3: CASSATTDTQYF. CDR3 coding DNA: TGTGCCAGCAGCGCTACCACAGATACGCAGTATTTT.